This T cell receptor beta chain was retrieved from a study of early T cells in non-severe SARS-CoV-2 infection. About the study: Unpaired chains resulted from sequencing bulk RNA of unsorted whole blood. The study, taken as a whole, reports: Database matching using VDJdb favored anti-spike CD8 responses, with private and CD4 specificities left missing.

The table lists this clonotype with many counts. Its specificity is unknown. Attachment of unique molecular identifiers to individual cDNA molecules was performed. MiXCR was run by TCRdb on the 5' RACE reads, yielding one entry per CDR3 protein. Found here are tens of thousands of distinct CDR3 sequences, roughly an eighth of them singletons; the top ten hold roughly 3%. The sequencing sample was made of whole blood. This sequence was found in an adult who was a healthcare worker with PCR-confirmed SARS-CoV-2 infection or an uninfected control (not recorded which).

The CDR3 region is CASSEGLAGEKLFF. The DNA for the CDR3 is TGCGCCAGCAGCGAGGGGCTCGCTGGTGAAAAACTGTTTTTT. V and J are TRBV5-1 and TRBJ1-4, with a tentative D call TRBD1 (5 bases). Germline CDR1 is SGHRS and CDR2 is YFSETQ. The CDR3 spans 14 residues. V dropped 4 bases and J dropped 7 bases, with 14 bases sitting between them.